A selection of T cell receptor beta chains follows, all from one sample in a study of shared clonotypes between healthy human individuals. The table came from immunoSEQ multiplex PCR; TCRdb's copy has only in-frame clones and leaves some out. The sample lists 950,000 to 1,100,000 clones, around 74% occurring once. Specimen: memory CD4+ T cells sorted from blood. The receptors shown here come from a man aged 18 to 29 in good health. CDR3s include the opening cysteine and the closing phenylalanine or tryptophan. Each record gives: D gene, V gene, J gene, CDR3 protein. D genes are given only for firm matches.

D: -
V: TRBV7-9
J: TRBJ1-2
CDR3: CASSLDGYDGYTF

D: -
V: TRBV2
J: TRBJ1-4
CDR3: CASSEGGKTNEKLFF

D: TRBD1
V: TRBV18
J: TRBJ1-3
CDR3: CASSPQTGTSGNTIYF

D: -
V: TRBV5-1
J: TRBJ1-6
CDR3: CASSLASRTVSPLHF

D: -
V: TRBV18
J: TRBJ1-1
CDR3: CASSPLGPGTENTEAFF

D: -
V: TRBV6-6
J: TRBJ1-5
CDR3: CASSYSLNQPQHF

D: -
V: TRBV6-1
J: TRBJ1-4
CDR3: CASSVSWGGYEKLFF

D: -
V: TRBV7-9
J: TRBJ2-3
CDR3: CATHRDGSTDTQYF

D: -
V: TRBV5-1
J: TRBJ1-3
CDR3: CASSLGQGNTIYF

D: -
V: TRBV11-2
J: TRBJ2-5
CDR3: CASRRQTQETQYF

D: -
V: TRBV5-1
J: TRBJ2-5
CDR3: CASSGGAEDRQYF

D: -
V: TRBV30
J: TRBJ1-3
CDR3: CAWSVGRLRNTIYF

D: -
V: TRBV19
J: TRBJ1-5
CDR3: CASSIGQNNQPQHF

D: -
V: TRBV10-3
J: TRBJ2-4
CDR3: CAATKPIGGYIQYF

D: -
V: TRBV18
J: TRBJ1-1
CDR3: CASSSLYDWGNTEAFF

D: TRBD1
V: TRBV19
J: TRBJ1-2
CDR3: CASSADRGTDYGYTF

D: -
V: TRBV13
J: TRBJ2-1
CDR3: CASSLGSAGTEHPLDEQFF

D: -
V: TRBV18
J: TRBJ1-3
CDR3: CASSPEGAAGNTIYF